The next 28 T cell receptor beta chains were all read from a single sample in a study of blood T cell repertoires in COVID-19. Sequencing was performed with immunoSEQ multiplex PCR; in TCRdb, only in-frame clones are kept and a portion is missing. Of hundreds of thousands of clones detected, about nine tenths appear once; the ten largest clones hold 6% to 8.5%. The source material was peripheral blood. The origin of the receptors is an older woman with COVID-19, enrolled during active disease.

This clone occurred once. The J gene is TRBJ1-2, the V gene TRBV27; D might be TRBD1 (6 bases). Trimming shortened V by 2 bases and J by 7 bases, and 14 bases separated the two germline ends. This CDR3 region has 14 residues. Germline assignment: CDR1 MNHEY and CDR2 SMNVEV (reference sequence). The CDR3 reads CASSLQGGASGYTF. The CDR3 DNA is TGTGCCAGCAGTTTACAAGGGGGTGCGTCTGGCTACACCTTC.

The chain employs TRBV29-1 and TRBJ1-2, with unresolved D. V shed 4 bases and J shed 2 bases, with 5 bases lying between them. There are 11 residues in the CDR3. Germline lookup yields CDR1 SQVTM and CDR2 ANQGSEA. The chain's CDR3 is CSVGENYGYTF. CDR3 nucleotide sequence: TGCAGCGTTGGGGAGAACTATGGCTACACCTTC.

The chain uses TRBV19 and TRBJ1-2; 8 bases map to TRBD1. V lost 3 bases, J lost 4 bases, and 4 bases stayed unmatched. CDR3 size: 14 residues. Germline values: CDR1 LNHDA, CDR2 SQIVND (reference sequence). Here the CDR3 DNA reads TGTGCCAGTAGTATTCAAGGGACAGGCTATGGCTACACCTTC. Its translation is CASSIQGTGYGYTF.

The chain is built from TRBV28 and TRBJ1-1, with D unclear. Trimming pared 3 bases from V and 0 bases from J, leaving 5 bases between. Germline CDR1 and CDR2: MDHEN and SYDVKM. The CDR3 is 13 residues long. The CDR3 DNA follows: TGTGCCAGCAGTTTTGAGGTGAACACTGAAGCTTTCTTT. This encodes CASSFEVNTEAFF.

The rearrangement links TRBV7-9 to TRBJ1-2; D unresolved. V gave up 1 base and J gave up 8 bases, with 11 bases separating them. The CDR3 runs to 13 residues. Germline V gene sequence: CDR1 SEHNR, CDR2 FQNEAQ (reference sequence). CDR3 in amino acids: CASSLDGAGGYTF. CDR3 DNA sequence: TGTGCCAGCAGCTTAGATGGAGCGGGGGGCTACACCTTC. The variable domain in full, completed from reference TRBV7-9 and TRBJ1-2, reads DTGVSQNPRHKITKRGQNVTFRCDPISEHNRLYWYRQTLGQGPEFLTYFQNEAQLEKSRLLSDRFSAERPKGSFSTLEIQRTEQGDSAMYLCASSLDGAGGYTFGSGTRLTVV.

J is TRBJ2-5 and V is TRBV28; D is unresolved. This CDR3 contains 13 residues. V was trimmed by 5 bases and J by 2 bases, leaving 9 bases between them. The V gene's germline CDR1 is MDHEN and CDR2 SYDVKM. This CDR3 is CASSAQPQETQYF. As DNA, the CDR3 is TGTGCCAGCAGTGCACAGCCTCAAGAGACCCAGTACTTC.

This sequence joins TRBV27 and TRBJ2-1, with 12 bases lining up with TRBD2. The CDR3 spans 18 residues. Germline assignment: CDR1 MNHEY and CDR2 SMNVEV (reference sequence). Trimming at V came to 8 bases and at J to 4 bases, leaving 15 bases not matched to a gene. DNA for the CDR3: TGTGCCAGCCAACGTAGGGCTAGCGGGGGGGCTAGTTACAATGAGCAGTTCTTC. Translated, it gives CASQRRASGGASYNEQFF.

The chain links TRBV2 to TRBJ1-2, with 7 bases that match TRBD1. The CDR3 has 13 residues. After removal of 6 bases from V and 3 bases from J, the junction contained 4 bases not matched to a gene. Germline V gene data show CDR1 as SNHLY and CDR2 as FYNNEI. The CDR3 region has the DNA TGTGCCAGCAGGTTGCAGGGGGACTATGGCTACACCTTC. It specifies CASRLQGDYGYTF.

The chain recombines TRBV7-3 with TRBJ2-5; 13 positions match TRBD2. V dropped 5 bases and J dropped 2; count of bases not matched to a gene: 2. From germline, CDR1 is SGHTA and CDR2 FQGTGA. The CDR3 length is 15 residues. The CDR3 spells CASSQTSGGQETQYF. The CDR3 DNA sequence: TGTGCCAGCAGCCAGACTAGCGGGGGGCAAGAGACCCAGTACTTC.

J is TRBJ1-1 and V is TRBV7-8; D remains ambiguous. This CDR3 is built from 13 residues. Trimming shortened V by 2 bases and J by 1 base, and 5 bases separated the two germline ends. Germline CDR1 is SGHVS and CDR2 is FQNEAQ. The DNA of the CDR3 is TGTGCCAGCAGCTTATCCGGGAACACTGAAGCTTTCTTT. Translating it yields CASSLSGNTEAFF.

The chain uses TRBV29-1 and TRBJ1-1; TRBD1 might be the D (6 bases). Germline CDR1 reads SQVTM; CDR2 reads ANQGSEA. This CDR3 comprises 12 residues. Trimming shortened V by 0 bases and J by 10 bases, and 12 bases separated the two germline ends. In nucleotides, the CDR3 is TGCAGCGTTGAAGAGGTGGGAGGGGGAGCTTTCTTT. Encoded protein: CSVEEVGGGAFF.

The rearrangement joins TRBV2 to TRBJ2-3; the match to TRBD2 covers 11 bases. Per the germline V gene, CDR1 is SNHLY and CDR2 is FYNNEI. The CDR3 has 15 amino acids. The J segment lost 2 bases and the V segment lost 7 bases, leaving 5 bases of the junction unmatched. In DNA, the CDR3 is TGTGCCAGCAAAGCTAGCGGGGGGACCACAGATACGCAGTATTTT. This gives the protein CASKASGGTTDTQYF.

V is TRBV5-1 and J is TRBJ2-3, with a tentative D call TRBD2 (5 bases). Trimming shortened V by 0 bases and J by 0 bases, and 14 bases separated the two germline ends. The CDR3 sequence is 17 residues long. Germline values: CDR1 SGHRS, CDR2 YFSETQ. The CDR3 DNA follows: TGCGCCAGCAGCTTGGGGCCCACTAGGGCTAGCACAGATACGCAGTATTTT. It specifies CASSLGPTRASTDTQYF.

This chain connects TRBV29-1 to TRBJ1-5, with D perhaps matching TRBD1 (6 bases). Trimming took 5 bases from V and 6 from J, leaving 14 bases between them. This CDR3 region has 13 residues. Per the germline V gene, CDR1 is SQVTM and CDR2 is ANQGSEA. CDR3 sequence (DNA): TGCAGCGTTTCTGAACAGGGAACTCAGCCCCAGCATTTT. The encoded protein is CSVSEQGTQPQHF. Full variable domain (outside the CDR3, taken from reference TRBV29-1 and TRBJ1-5): SAVISQKPSRDICQRGTSLTIQCQVDSQVTMMFWYRQQPGQSLTLIATANQGSEATYESGFVIDKFPISRPNLTFSTLTVSNMSPEDSSIYLCSVSEQGTQPQHFGDGTRLSIL.

This clone was detected a few times. The V gene is TRBV5-6, the J gene TRBJ1-1; D call uncertain. Per the germline V gene, CDR1 is SGHDT and CDR2 is YYEEEE. Deletions cut 3 bases from V and 3 bases from J, with 6 bases between. The CDR3 is 12 amino acids. In DNA, the CDR3 is TGTGCCAGCAGCTGGAGTGACACTGAAGCTTTCTTT. Encoded protein: CASSWSDTEAFF.

The chain employs TRBV5-1 and TRBJ2-7; 12 nucleotides line up with TRBD1. The germline V gene encodes CDR1 SGHRS and CDR2 YFSETQ. The trim removed 4 bases at V and 5 bases at J, leaving 4 bases unmatched. The CDR3 extends over 14 amino acids. This chain's CDR3 is CASSRGQGAHEQYF. CDR3 DNA sequence: TGCGCCAGCAGCAGGGGACAGGGGGCCCACGAGCAGTACTTC. Drawing the rest from reference TRBV5-1 and TRBJ2-7, the complete variable domain is KAGVTQTPRYLIKTRGQQVTLSCSPISGHRSVSWYQQTPGQGLQFLFEYFSETQRNKGNFPGRFSGRQFSNSRSEMNVSTLELGDSALYLCASSRGQGAHEQYFGPGTRLTVT.

The chain uses TRBV5-1 and TRBJ2-3, with no clear D. The V and J ends lost 4 bases and 6 bases respectively, with 21 bases between them. Germline values: CDR1 SGHRS, CDR2 YFSETQ. The length of the CDR3 is 16 residues. DNA for the CDR3: TGCGCCAGCAGCCCCCGCCCTACGACAAGGTCGGATACGCAGTATTTT. Protein: CASSPRPTTRSDTQYF.

The chain combines TRBV10-3 with TRBJ2-1; D may be TRBD2 (6 bases). Germline V gene sequence: CDR1 ENHRY, CDR2 SYGVKD. CDR3 length: 18 amino acids. Trimming removed 7 bases at V and 0 bases at J, with 22 bases between. The CDR3 DNA reads TGTGCCATCAAGGGAACAACTGGGGGGATTAGCTCCTACAATGAGCAGTTCTTC. This translates into CAIKGTTGGISSYNEQFF.

The gene calls are TRBV7-8 and TRBJ2-5; maybe TRBD1 (6 bases). The germline V gene has CDR1 SGHVS and CDR2 FQNEAQ. Trimming shortened V by 2 bases and J by 4 bases, and 17 bases separated the two germline ends. The CDR3 contains 16 residues. CDR3 region: CASSLPYLTGGETQYF. The CDR3 nucleotides are TGTGCCAGCAGCTTACCCTACCTGACAGGAGGAGAGACCCAGTACTTC. The whole variable domain, remainder taken from reference TRBV7-8 and TRBJ2-5, is GAGVSQSPRYKVAKRGQDVALRCDPISGHVSLFWYQQALGQGPEFLTYFQNEAQLDKSGLPSDRFFAERPEGSVSTLKIQRTQQEDSAVYLCASSLPYLTGGETQYFGPGTRLLVL.

The table lists this clone with a count of one. The chain joins TRBV7-2 to TRBJ2-5; the D gene is possibly TRBD1 (6 bases). Trimming left V 3 bases short and J 2 bases short, with 10 bases between. Germline loops: CDR1 SGHTA, CDR2 FQGNSA. This CDR3 is built from 14 residues. The CDR3 reads CASSLLGQQETQYF. CDR3 nucleotide sequence: TGTGCCAGCAGCTTGTTGGGACAACAAGAGACCCAGTACTTC. Full variable domain (outside the CDR3, taken from reference TRBV7-2 and TRBJ2-5): GAGVSQSPSNKVTEKGKDVELRCDPISGHTALYWYRQSLGQGLEFLIYFQGNSAPDKSGLPSDRFSAERTGGSVSTLTIQRTQQEDSAVYLCASSLLGQQETQYFGPGTRLLVL.

This chain uses TRBV28 with TRBJ1-3; 9 bases line up with TRBD1. This CDR3 is built from 16 residues. The germline V gene has CDR1 MDHEN and CDR2 SYDVKM. V was pared by 5 bases and J by 2 bases, with 7 bases of the junction left unmatched. This CDR3 is CASSGDRDRAGNTIYF. The CDR3 DNA sequence: TGTGCCAGCAGTGGGGACCGGGACAGGGCTGGAAACACCATATATTTT.

The chain is built from TRBV5-6 and TRBJ2-7; 9 bases are a match to TRBD2. CDR3 length: 14 amino acids. Looked up from germline, CDR1 is SGHDT and CDR2 is YYEEEE. Losses at the gene ends were 0 bases for V and 3 bases for J; bases not matched to a gene: 1. The CDR3 nucleotides are TGTGCCAGCAGCTTGGGCGGGGGGGACTACGAGCAGTACTTC. As protein: CASSLGGGDYEQYF.

With respect to this clone: Other nucleotide sequences in the sample specify the same CDR3. V is TRBV30 and J is TRBJ2-7; 8 bases line up with TRBD1. This CDR3 has 13 amino acids. Per the germline V gene, CDR1 is GTSNPN and CDR2 is SVGIG (reference sequence). Germline trimming cut 0 bases from V and 4 bases from J; bases unmatched to any gene: 2. CDR3 nucleotide sequence: TGTGCCTGGAGTGTACAGGGGGTATACGAGCAGTACTTC. It is translated as CAWSVQGVYEQYF.

CDR3 nucleotides: TGTGCCAGCAGCAACTGGTCGGGGGGGGAGCAGTACTTC. This codes for CASSNWSGGEQYF. J is TRBJ2-7 and V is TRBV6-2 or TRBV6-3, with 8 bases lining up with TRBD2. Losses at the gene ends were 6 bases for V and 7 bases for J; bases not matched to a gene: 8. The CDR3 runs 13 residues. Per the germline V gene, CDR1 is MNHEY and CDR2 is SVGEGT.

This sequence joins TRBV4-1 and TRBJ2-7, with 11 bases matching TRBD1. V was clipped by 1 base and J by 3 bases; unmatched bases: 2. CDR1 MGHRA and CDR2 YSYEKL come from the germline V gene. This CDR3 comprises 15 residues. The CDR3 region is CASSQVGTGGYEQYF. The CDR3 DNA sequence: TGCGCCAGCAGCCAAGTGGGGACAGGGGGCTACGAGCAGTACTTC.

The chain couples TRBV19 to TRBJ1-2; TRBD1 is a possible D gene (6 bases). Trimming left V 5 bases short and J 6 bases short, with 13 bases between. Germline assignment: CDR1 LNHDA and CDR2 SQIVND (reference sequence). The CDR3 runs to 13 residues. The CDR3 bases are TGTGCCAGTAGTGACCACAGGGAGAATGGCTACACCTTC. Translating gives CASSDHRENGYTF.

This chain links TRBV18 with TRBJ2-2, with D possibly being TRBD1 (6 bases). The CDR3 covers 16 residues. Trimming stripped 3 bases from V and 0 bases from J, with 11 bases between. Germline V gives CDR1 KGHSH, CDR2 LQKENI. The CDR3 region is CASSPRQATNTGELFF. Here the CDR3 DNA reads TGTGCCAGCTCACCTAGACAGGCCACGAACACCGGGGAGCTGTTTTTT. The variable domain in full, with the rest retrieved from reference TRBV18 and TRBJ2-2, is NAGVMQNPRHLVRRRGQEARLRCSPMKGHSHVYWYRQLPEEGLKFMVYLQKENIIDESGMPKERFSAEFPKEGPSILRIQQVVRGDSAAYFCASSPRQATNTGELFFGEGSRLTVL.

The chain uses TRBV2 and TRBJ1-5; a weak D match, TRBD1 (5 bases). The V end was cut by 1 base, the J end by 1 base, with 11 bases between. The length of the CDR3 is 16 residues. Per the germline V gene, CDR1 is SNHLY and CDR2 is FYNNEI. The CDR3 bases are TGTGCCAGCAGTGAAGGGGGGGGAGGAAGCAATCAGCCCCAGCATTTT. It codes for CASSEGGGGSNQPQHF.